A selection of T cell receptor beta chains follows, all from one sample in a study of OX40 agonist ivuxolimab in advanced cancers. The table came from immunoSEQ multiplex PCR; TCRdb's copy has only in-frame clones and leaves some out. This table holds over 15,000 clones, around three quarters found once. The sample in question was CD4+ or CD8+ T cells sorted from blood, obtained in a trial of the OX40 agonist ivuxolimab. All receptors derive from an adult with an advanced solid tumor such as melanoma, head and neck, liver or kidney cancer. Each CDR3 is given with its conserved first and last residue.

J gene	V gene	CDR3 protein
TRBJ1-4	TRBV5-6	CASSSRDRAKLFF
TRBJ2-2	TRBV6-1	CASSDWGEANTGELFF
TRBJ2-7	TRBV5-6	CASSLTSGREEQYF
TRBJ1-1	TRBV6-5	CASSYDMILNTEAFF
TRBJ2-5	TRBV5-8	CASSARGPRETQYF
TRBJ2-7	TRBV9	CASSVDVTSYEQYF
TRBJ2-5	TRBV7-9	CASSSGGAQETQYF
TRBJ1-2	TRBV27	CASSLSTGGPYYGYTF
TRBJ2-1	TRBV7-3	CASSLIGGTYNEQFF
TRBJ1-1	TRBV5-1	CASSFGKGWENTEAFF
TRBJ1-1	TRBV4-1	CASSQESNTEAFF
TRBJ1-1	TRBV6-5	CASSYKAGLTEAFF
TRBJ1-1	TRBV4-1	CASSKGQGRDTEAFF
TRBJ2-2	TRBV4-3	CASSQVWLADTGELFF
TRBJ1-2	TRBV5-1	CASSPGTGVKGYTF
TRBJ1-2	TRBV13	CASSLGGGGGNYGYTF
TRBJ1-2	TRBV5-1	CASSLNPGVSDYGYTF
TRBJ1-1	TRBV19	CASTTSQGANTEAFF
TRBJ1-5	TRBV15	CATSREGRNQPQHF
TRBJ2-3	TRBV7-2	CASSVGLAGAPNTDTQYF
TRBJ2-7	TRBV7-2	CASSPRGGTRDWGHEQYF
TRBJ2-3	TRBV7-3	CASSLVAGRDTQYF
TRBJ2-2	TRBV10-2	CASIPRDRDTGELFF
TRBJ1-4	TRBV5-6	CASGQSTQVSNEKLFF
TRBJ1-1	TRBV29-1	CSVLGAEAFF
TRBJ2-7	TRBV5-8	CASSLAARVREQYF
TRBJ2-3	TRBV13	CASSSGQGYTQYF
TRBJ2-7	TRBV7-3	CASSSGAGKGEQYF
TRBJ1-5	TRBV11-2	CASSSTGLGNQPQHF
TRBJ2-7	TRBV7-2	CASSVNGFSYEQYF
TRBJ2-4	TRBV4-2	CASSQDPTGGQNIQYF
TRBJ2-7	TRBV10-3	CATRTVSSYEQYF
TRBJ2-1	TRBV4-1	CASSPLVRADEQFF
TRBJ1-2	TRBV7-2	CASSLMTGTGGLYGYTF
TRBJ2-3	TRBV7-9	CASSFPPWTSGGSTDTQYF
TRBJ2-1	TRBV7-9	CASSSSQGLGRTLGEQFF
TRBJ2-2	TRBV7-9	CASSLEDRRTNTGELFF
TRBJ1-3	TRBV9	CASSTRTGAGNTIYF
TRBJ2-7	TRBV2	CASSGAPFSYEQYF
TRBJ2-1	TRBV7-6	CASSLEAGGYNEQFF
TRBJ1-1	TRBV29-1	CSVGYMNTEAFF
TRBJ2-3	TRBV5-1	CASSSTPLPTDTQYF
TRBJ2-2	TRBV7-9	CASGRGSYTGELFF
TRBJ2-7	TRBV7-2	CASRPRLAAEQYF
TRBJ2-3	TRBV4-1	CASSHSSRADTQYF
TRBJ2-1	TRBV5-6	CASRLGRPNEQFF
TRBJ1-1	TRBV27	CASSLGQNTEAFF
TRBJ1-1	TRBV20-1	CSASHTEAFF
TRBJ2-1	TRBV7-9	CASSPPFGTSGNDEQFF
TRBJ1-1	TRBV9	CASSVVGQGALTEAFF
TRBJ2-6	TRBV4-3	CASSQESTAGANVLTF
TRBJ2-2	TRBV9	CASGTVNTGELFF